This entry concerns a single TCR beta chain. Assay used: immunoSEQ multiplex PCR; TCRdb lists only in-frame clones, some missing. In the table there are around 310,000 clones, roughly 90% of which are singletons. The data stem from a study of blood T cell repertoires in COVID-19. The junction had 7 bases not matched to a gene; V was cut back by 5 bases and J by 4 bases. The CDR3 spans 15 residues. The germline gives CDR1 MNHEY, CDR2 SMNVEV (reference sequence). Clinical histories supplied by participants themselves formed the basis of cohort assignment. J is TRBJ2-1 and V is TRBV27, with 8 bases that match TRBD2. Sequenced input: PBMCs or T cells enriched from blood (not recorded which). This clonotype was obtained from a woman aged 25-40 years who had recovered from COVID-19. Here the CDR3 reads CASSRRTSTYNEQFF. The CDR3 nucleotides read TGTGCCAGCAGTCGGCGGACTAGCACGTACAATGAGCAGTTCTTC.